The subject of this entry is one TCR beta chain. Antigen unknown. The sample originates from a study of T cell repertoires in cytomegalovirus infection. Overall study context: Indicated by public TCR beta signatures were CMV infection and matching HLA type.

TCRdb analysed the reads with MiXCR anew, one entry per CDR3 protein. The table includes approximately 550,000 distinct CDR3 sequences, about 17% detected once. Germline assignment: CDR1 SNHLY and CDR2 FYNNEI. CDR3 length equals 14 residues. The ends were cut back, 6 bases at V and 9 bases at J, with 19 bases in the middle. Study observations and caveats: HLA-C-restricted TCR beta clonotypes specific for CMV led the ex vivo response.

Sequencing input: CD8+ T cells from PBMCs. This clonotype was sampled from a human donor in good health (CMV status not recorded). Some clones in this sample may be carry-over from other donors' samples. This chain connects TRBV2 to TRBJ2-3, with D possibly matching TRBD1 (5 bases). The CDR3 loop reads CASSNLVGPPTQYF. CDR3 sequence (DNA): TGTGCCAGCAGCAACTTAGTGGGGCCGCCAACGCAGTATTTT.